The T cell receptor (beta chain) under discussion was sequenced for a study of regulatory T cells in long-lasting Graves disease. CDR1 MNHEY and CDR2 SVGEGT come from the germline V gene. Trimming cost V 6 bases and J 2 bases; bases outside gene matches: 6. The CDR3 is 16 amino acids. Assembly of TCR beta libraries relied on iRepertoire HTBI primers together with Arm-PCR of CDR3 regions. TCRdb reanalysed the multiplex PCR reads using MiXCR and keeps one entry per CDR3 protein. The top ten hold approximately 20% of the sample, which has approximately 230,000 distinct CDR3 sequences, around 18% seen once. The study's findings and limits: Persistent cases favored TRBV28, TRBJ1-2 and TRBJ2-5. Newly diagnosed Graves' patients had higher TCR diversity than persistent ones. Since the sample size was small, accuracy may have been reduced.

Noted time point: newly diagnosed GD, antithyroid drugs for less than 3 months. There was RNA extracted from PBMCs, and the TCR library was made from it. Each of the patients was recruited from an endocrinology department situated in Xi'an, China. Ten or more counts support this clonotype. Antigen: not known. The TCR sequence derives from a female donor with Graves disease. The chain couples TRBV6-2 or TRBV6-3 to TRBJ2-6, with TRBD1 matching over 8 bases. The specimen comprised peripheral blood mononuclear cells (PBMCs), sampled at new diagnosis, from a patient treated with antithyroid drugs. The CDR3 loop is CASSSGQGAGANVLTF. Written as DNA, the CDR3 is TGTGCCAGCAGCTCCGGACAGGGAGCTGGGGCCAACGTCCTGACTTTC.